This TCR beta chain comes out of a study of graft-versus-host responses after intestinal transplantation. In the study overall: For 2 to 4 years after anti-thymocyte globulin induction, all recipients took tacrolimus and steroids.

The germline gives CDR1 SGHAT, CDR2 FQNNGV. The CDR3 consists of 15 residues. V was clipped by 0 bases and J by 3 bases, with 11 bases between them. Produced via immunoSEQ multiplex PCR; TCRdb's table is partial and in-frame only. The table has tens of thousands of clones, approximately 92% seen once; the top ten hold roughly 0.49%. Comment on this clone: The target antigen is unknown.

The sequence was collected from a human donor who received an intestinal transplant. The source was unstimulated CD8+ T cells sorted from spleen or lymph node cells, collected before intestinal transplant. This chain uses TRBV11-2 with TRBJ1-1, with D tentatively TRBD1 (5 bases). The CDR3 sequence is CASSLEGEGYTEAFF. As DNA, the CDR3 is TGTGCCAGCAGCTTAGAGGGGGAGGGGTACACTGAAGCTTTCTTT.